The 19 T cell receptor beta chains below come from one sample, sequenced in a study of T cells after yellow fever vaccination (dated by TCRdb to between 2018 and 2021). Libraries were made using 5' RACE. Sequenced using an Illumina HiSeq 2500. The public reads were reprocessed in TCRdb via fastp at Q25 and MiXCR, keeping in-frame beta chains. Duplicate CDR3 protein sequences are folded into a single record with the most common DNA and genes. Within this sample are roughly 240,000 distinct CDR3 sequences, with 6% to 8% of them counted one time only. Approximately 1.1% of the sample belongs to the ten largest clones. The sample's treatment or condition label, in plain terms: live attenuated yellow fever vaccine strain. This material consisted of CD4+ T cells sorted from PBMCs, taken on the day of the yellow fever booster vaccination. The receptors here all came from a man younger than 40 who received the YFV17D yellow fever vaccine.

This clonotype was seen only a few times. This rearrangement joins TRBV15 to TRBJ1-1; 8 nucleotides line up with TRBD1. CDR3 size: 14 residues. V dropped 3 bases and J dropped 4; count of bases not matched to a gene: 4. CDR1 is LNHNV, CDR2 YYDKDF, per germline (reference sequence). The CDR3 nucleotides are TGTGCCACCAGCAGGGACAGGGAGGTCACTGAAGCTTTCTTT. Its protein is CATSRDREVTEAFF.

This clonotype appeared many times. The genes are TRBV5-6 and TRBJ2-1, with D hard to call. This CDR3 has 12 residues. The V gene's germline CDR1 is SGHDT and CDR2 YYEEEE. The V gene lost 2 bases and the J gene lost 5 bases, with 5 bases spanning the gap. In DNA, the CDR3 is TGTGCCAGCAGCTTTACCAACAATGAGCAGTTCTTC. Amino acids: CASSFTNNEQFF.

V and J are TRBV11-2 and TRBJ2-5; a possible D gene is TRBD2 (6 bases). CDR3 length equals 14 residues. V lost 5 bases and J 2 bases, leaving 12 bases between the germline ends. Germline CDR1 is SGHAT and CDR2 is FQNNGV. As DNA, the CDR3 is TGTGCCAGCAGCCGCCGGGACTTACAAGAGACCCAGTACTTC. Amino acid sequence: CASSRRDLQETQYF.

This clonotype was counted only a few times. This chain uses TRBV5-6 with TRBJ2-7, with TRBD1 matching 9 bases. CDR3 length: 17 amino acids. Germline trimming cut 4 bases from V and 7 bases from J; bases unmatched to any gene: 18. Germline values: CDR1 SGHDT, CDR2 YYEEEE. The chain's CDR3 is CASSLEEEGQGRREQYF. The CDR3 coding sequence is TGTGCCAGCAGCCTGGAGGAAGAGGGACAGGGCCGAAGGGAGCAGTACTTC.

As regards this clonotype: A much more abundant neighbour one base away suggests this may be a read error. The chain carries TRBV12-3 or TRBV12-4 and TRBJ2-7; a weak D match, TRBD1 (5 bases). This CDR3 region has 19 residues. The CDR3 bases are TGTGCCTGCAGTTTATATCGGTTTAGTACCTCGGACAAGAACTACGAGCAGTACTTC. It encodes CACSLYRFSTSDKNYEQYF.

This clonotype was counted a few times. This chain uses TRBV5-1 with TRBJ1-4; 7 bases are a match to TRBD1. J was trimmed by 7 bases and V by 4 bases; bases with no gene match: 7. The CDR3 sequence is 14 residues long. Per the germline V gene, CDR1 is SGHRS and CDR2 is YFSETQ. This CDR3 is CASSNDREGEKLFF. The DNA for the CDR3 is TGCGCCAGCAGCAACGACAGGGAGGGTGAAAAACTGTTTTTT.

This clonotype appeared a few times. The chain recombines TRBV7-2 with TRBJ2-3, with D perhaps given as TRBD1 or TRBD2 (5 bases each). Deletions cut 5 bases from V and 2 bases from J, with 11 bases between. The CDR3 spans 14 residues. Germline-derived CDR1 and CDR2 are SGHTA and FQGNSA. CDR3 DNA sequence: TGTGCCAGCAGCATCGGGACCTACACAGATACGCAGTATTTT. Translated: CASSIGTYTDTQYF.

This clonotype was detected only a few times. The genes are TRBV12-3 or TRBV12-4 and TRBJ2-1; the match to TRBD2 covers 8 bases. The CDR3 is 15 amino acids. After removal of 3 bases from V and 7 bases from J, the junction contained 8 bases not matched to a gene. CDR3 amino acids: CASSLKGLVSNEQFF. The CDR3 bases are TGTGCCAGCAGTTTGAAGGGACTAGTTAGTAATGAGCAGTTCTTC.

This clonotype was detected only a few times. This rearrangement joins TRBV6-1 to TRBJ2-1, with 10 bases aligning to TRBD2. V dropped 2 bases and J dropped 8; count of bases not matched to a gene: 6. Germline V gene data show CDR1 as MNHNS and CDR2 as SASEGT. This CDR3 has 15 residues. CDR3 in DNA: TGTGCCAGCAGTGAACTAGCGGGAGCGATCGATGAGCAGTTCTTC. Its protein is CASSELAGAIDEQFF.

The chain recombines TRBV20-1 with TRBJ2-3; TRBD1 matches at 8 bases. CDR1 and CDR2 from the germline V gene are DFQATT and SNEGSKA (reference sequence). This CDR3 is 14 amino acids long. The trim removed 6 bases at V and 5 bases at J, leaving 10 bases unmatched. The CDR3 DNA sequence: TGCAGTGCCCAGGGTCAGGGGGCTGGAGATACGCAGTATTTT. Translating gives CSAQGQGAGDTQYF.

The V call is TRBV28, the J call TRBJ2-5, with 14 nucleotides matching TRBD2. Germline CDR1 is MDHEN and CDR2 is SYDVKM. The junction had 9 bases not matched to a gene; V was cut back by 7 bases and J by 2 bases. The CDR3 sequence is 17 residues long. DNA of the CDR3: TGTGCCAGCACTGCGGGACTAGCGGGAGCGGGACAAGAGACCCAGTACTTC. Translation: CASTAGLAGAGQETQYF.

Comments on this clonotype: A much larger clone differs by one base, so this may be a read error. The CDR3 reads CASGRDPRLAGGYEQYF. The CDR3 nucleotides read TGTGCCAGCGGTCGCGACCCCCGACTAGCGGGAGGGTACGAGCAGTACTTC. The rearrangement joins TRBV12-3 or TRBV12-4 to TRBJ2-7; 14 nucleotides match TRBD2. This CDR3 has 17 amino acids. The V and J ends lost 8 bases and 4 bases, in that order; junction bases with no gene match: 13.

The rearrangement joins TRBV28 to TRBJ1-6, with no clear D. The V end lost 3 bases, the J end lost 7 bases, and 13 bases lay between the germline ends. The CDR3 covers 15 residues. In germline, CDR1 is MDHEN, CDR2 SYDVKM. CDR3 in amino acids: CASSFARGVNSPLHF. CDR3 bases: TGTGCCAGCAGTTTTGCCCGGGGAGTAAATTCACCCCTCCACTTT.

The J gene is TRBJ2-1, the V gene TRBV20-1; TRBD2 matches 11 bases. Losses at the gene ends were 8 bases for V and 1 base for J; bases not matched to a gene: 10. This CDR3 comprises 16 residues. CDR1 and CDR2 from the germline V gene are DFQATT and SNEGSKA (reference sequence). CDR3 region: CSCPLAGGPSYNEQFF. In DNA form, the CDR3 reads TGCAGTTGCCCCTTAGCGGGAGGGCCGTCCTACAATGAGCAGTTCTTC.

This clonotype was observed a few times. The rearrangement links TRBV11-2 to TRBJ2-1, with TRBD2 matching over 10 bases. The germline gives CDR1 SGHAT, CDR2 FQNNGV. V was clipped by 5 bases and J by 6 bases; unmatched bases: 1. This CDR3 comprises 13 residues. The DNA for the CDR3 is TGTGCCAGCAGCGCTAGCGGGAGCAATGAGCAGTTCTTC. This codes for CASSASGSNEQFF.

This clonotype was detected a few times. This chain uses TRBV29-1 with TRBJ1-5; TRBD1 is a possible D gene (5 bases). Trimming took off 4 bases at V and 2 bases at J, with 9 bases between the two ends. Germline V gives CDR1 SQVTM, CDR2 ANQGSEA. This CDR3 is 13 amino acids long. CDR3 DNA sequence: TGCAGCGTTGGCGGGGGGGGCAATCAGCCCCAGCATTTT. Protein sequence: CSVGGGGNQPQHF. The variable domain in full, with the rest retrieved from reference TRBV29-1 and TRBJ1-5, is SAVISQKPSRDICQRGTSLTIQCQVDSQVTMMFWYRQQPGQSLTLIATANQGSEATYESGFVIDKFPISRPNLTFSTLTVSNMSPEDSSIYLCSVGGGGNQPQHFGDGTRLSIL.

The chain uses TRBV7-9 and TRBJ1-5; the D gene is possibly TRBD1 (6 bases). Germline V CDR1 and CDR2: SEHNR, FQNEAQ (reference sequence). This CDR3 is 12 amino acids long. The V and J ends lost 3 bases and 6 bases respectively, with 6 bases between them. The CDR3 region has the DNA TGTGCCAGCAGCTTGGACAGTCAGCCCCAGCATTTT. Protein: CASSLDSQPQHF.

This CDR3 is CASSDSTGRSYNSPLHF. CDR3 sequence (DNA): TGTGCCAGCAGCGACAGTACAGGGCGCTCCTATAATTCACCCCTCCACTTT. The gene calls are TRBV27 and TRBJ1-6; possibly TRBD1 for D (6 bases). Germline assignment: CDR1 MNHEY and CDR2 SMNVEV (reference sequence). The CDR3 extends over 17 amino acids. The V end lost 6 bases, the J end lost 0 bases, and 15 bases lay between the germline ends.

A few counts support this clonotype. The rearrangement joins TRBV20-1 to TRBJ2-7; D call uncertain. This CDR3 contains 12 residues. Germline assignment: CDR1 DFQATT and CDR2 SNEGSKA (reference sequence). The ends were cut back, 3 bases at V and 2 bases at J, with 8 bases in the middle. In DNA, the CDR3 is TGCAGTGCTAGTGAATACGCCTACGAGCAGTACTTC. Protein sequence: CSASEYAYEQYF.